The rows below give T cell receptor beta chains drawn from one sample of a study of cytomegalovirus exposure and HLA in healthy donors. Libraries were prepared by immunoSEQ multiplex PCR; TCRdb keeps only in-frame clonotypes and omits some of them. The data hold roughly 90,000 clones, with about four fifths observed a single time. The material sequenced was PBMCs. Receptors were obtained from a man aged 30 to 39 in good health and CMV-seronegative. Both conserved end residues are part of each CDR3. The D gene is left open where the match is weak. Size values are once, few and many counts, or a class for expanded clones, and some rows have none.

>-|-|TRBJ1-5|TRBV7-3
CASSLGGQEPQHF
TGTGCCAGCAGCCTGGGGGGGCAGGAGCCCCAGCATTTT
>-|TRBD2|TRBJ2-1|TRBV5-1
CASSLFGGAGYNEQFF
TGCGCCAGCAGCTTGTTCGGGGGGGCCGGTTACAATGAGCAGTTCTTC
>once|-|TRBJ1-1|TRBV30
CAWSVGPAAFF
TGTGCCTGGAGTGTGGGCCCGGCAGCTTTCTTT
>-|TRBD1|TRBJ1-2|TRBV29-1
CSVEPGQGSGYTF
TGCAGCGTTGAGCCGGGACAGGGGAGCGGCTACACCTTC
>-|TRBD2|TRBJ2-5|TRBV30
CAWMASGGYAAQYF
TGTGCCTGGATGGCTAGCGGGGGGTATGCGGCCCAGTACTTC
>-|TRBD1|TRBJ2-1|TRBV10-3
CAIRLDRGFGEQFF
TGTGCCATCAGACTGGACAGGGGGTTTGGCGAGCAGTTCTTC
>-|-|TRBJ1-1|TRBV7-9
CSSSLGGSEAFF
TGTTCCAGCAGCTTAGGTGGCTCAGAAGCTTTCTTT
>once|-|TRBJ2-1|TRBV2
CASSGQSGVEQFF
TGTGCCAGCAGCGGTCAGTCCGGGGTTGAGCAGTTCTTC
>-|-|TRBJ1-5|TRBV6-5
CASSSPAGNQPQHF
TGTGCCAGCAGTTCCCCAGCGGGCAATCAGCCCCAGCATTTT
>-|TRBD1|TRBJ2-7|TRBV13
CASSDRGEGRYEQYF
TGTGCCAGCAGCGACAGGGGTGAGGGGCGCTACGAGCAGTACTTC
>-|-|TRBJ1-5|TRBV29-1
CSAEEGTGQPQHF
TGCAGCGCCGAGGAGGGGACGGGACAGCCCCAGCATTTT
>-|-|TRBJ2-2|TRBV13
CASSLVGLGELFF
TGTGCCAGCAGCTTAGTGGGGCTCGGGGAGCTGTTTTTT
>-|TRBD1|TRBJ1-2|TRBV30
CALTGTGGRYGYTF
TGTGCCTTAACCGGGACAGGGGGACGGTATGGCTACACCTTC
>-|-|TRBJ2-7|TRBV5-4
CASTTRARGSYEQYF
TGTGCCAGCACCACAAGGGCCCGGGGGTCCTACGAGCAGTACTTC
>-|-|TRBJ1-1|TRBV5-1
CASSLEQNTEAFF
TGCGCCAGCAGCTTGGAGCAGAACACTGAAGCTTTCTTT
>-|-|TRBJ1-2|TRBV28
CASNPLGATVNGYTF
TGTGCCAGCAACCCCTTGGGGGCGACAGTTAATGGCTACACCTTC
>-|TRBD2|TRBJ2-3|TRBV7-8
CASSLRSGGAQVADTQYF
TGTGCCAGCAGCTTAAGAAGCGGGGGGGCACAAGTTGCAGATACGCAGTATTTT
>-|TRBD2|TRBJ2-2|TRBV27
CASSLLRLAGYTGELFF
TGTGCCAGCAGTTTACTCCGACTAGCGGGTTACACCGGGGAGCTGTTTTTT
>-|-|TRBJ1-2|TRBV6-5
CASSKRQVRDGYTF
TGTGCCAGCAGTAAACGACAGGTTCGGGATGGCTACACCTTC
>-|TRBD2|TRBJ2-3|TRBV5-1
CASSFGREGDTQYF
TGCGCCAGCAGCTTCGGCAGGGAGGGAGATACGCAGTATTTT
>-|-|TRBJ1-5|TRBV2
CASRGDNLSNQPQHF
TGTGCCAGCAGGGGGGACAACCTTAGCAATCAGCCCCAGCATTTT
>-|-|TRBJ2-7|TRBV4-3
CASSSLMGSSYEQYF
TGCGCCAGCAGCTCCTTAATGGGGAGCTCCTACGAGCAGTACTTC
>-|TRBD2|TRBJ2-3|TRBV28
CASTPFLGGIDTQYF
TGTGCCAGCACCCCATTCTTGGGGGGGATAGATACGCAGTATTTT
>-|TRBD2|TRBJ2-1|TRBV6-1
CASSVLAGGNNEQFF
TGTGCCAGCAGCGTACTAGCGGGAGGCAACAATGAGCAGTTCTTC
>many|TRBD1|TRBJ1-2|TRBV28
CASSSQIWVGGASYGYTF
TGTGCCAGCAGTTCCCAAATATGGGTAGGGGGCGCAAGTTACGGCTACACCTTC
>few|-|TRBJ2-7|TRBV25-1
CASSGRGYEQYF
TGTGCCAGCAGTGGCAGGGGTTACGAGCAGTACTTC
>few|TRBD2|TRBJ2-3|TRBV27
CASTGITSGSTDTQYF
TGTGCCAGCACCGGAATCACTAGCGGGAGCACAGATACGCAGTATTTT
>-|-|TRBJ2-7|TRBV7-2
CASSLGATGLYEQYF
TGTGCCAGCAGCTTAGGAGCAACAGGGCTCTACGAGCAGTACTTC
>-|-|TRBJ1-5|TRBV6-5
CASSFGVGQPQHF
TGTGCCAGCAGTTTCGGGGTTGGGCAGCCCCAGCATTTT
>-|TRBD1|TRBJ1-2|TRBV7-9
CASSPLQGSGYTF
TGTGCCAGCAGTCCGTTACAGGGGAGCGGCTACACCTTC
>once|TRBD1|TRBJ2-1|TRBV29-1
CSVDRGGTGYNEQFF
TGCAGCGTTGACCGAGGCGGGACAGGTTACAATGAGCAGTTCTTC
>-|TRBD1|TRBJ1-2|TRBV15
CATSTGGQGSYGYTF
TGTGCCACCAGCACCGGGGGACAGGGGAGCTATGGCTACACCTTC
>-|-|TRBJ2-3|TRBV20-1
CSAPLADTQYF
TGCAGTGCCCCCCTGGCCGATACGCAGTATTTT
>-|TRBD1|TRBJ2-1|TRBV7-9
CAGQGNNEQFF
TGTGCCGGACAGGGTAACAATGAGCAGTTCTTC
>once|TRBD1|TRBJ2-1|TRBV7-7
CASSFGQGAYNEQFF
TGTGCCAGCAGCTTTGGACAGGGCGCATACAATGAGCAGTTCTTC
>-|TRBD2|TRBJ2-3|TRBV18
CASSSGTSGTGTDTQYF
TGTGCCAGCTCATCCGGGACTAGCGGGACAGGCACAGATACGCAGTATTTT
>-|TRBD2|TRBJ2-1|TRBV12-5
CASGLRLAVRNNEQFF
TGTGCTAGTGGTTTGAGGCTAGCGGTAAGAAACAATGAGCAGTTCTTC
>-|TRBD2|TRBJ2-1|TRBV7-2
CASSRGLAANNEQFF
TGTGCCAGCAGCCGGGGACTAGCGGCCAACAATGAGCAGTTCTTC
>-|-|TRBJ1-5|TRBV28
CASDTGNQPQHF
TGTGCCAGCGACACGGGGAATCAGCCCCAGCATTTT
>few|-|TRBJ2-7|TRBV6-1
CASSEEYSGSYEQYF
TGTGCCAGCAGTGAAGAATATAGCGGATCCTACGAGCAGTACTTC
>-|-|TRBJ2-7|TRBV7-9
CASSLQGVPNYYEQYF
TGTGCCAGCAGCTTACAGGGTGTGCCGAACTACTACGAGCAGTACTTC
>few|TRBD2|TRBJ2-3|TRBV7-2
CASSLLAASTDTQYF
TGTGCCAGCAGCCTCCTAGCGGCTAGCACAGATACGCAGTATTTT
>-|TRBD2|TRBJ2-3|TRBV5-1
CASSLLAGADTQYF
TGCGCCAGCAGCTTACTAGCGGGAGCAGATACGCAGTATTTT
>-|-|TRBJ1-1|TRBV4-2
CASSQDLQGTEAFF
TGTGCCAGCAGCCAAGATCTACAGGGCACTGAAGCTTTCTTT
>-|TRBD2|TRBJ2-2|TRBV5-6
CASSLLGGTNTGELFF
TGTGCCAGCAGCTTGTTGGGGGGGACGAACACCGGGGAGCTGTTTTTT
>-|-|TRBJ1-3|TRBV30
CAWNSGSGNTIYF
TGTGCCTGGAATTCGGGGAGTGGAAACACCATATATTTT
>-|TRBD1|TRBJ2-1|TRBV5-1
CASSWRTGGNEQFF
TGCGCCAGCAGCTGGAGGACAGGGGGAAATGAGCAGTTCTTC
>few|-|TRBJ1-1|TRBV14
CASSQDVGLMNTEAFF
TGTGCCAGCAGCCAAGATGTGGGCCTAATGAACACTGAAGCTTTCTTT
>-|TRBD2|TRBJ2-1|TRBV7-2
CASLSGGLGKEQFF
TGTGCTAGCCTCAGCGGGGGGCTGGGGAAGGAGCAGTTCTTC
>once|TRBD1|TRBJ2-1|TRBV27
CATSVTGGFNEQFF
TGTGCCACCTCGGTGACAGGGGGTTTCAATGAGCAGTTCTTC
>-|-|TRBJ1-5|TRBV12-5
CASGFPTEPQHF
TGTGCTAGTGGTTTCCCGACTGAGCCCCAGCATTTT
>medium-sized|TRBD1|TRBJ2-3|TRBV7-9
CASSLGTGHTDTQYF
TGTGCCAGCAGCTTAGGGACAGGGCACACAGATACGCAGTATTTT
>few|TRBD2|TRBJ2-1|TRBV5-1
CASSFGLAASSYNEQFF
TGCGCCAGCAGCTTCGGACTAGCGGCTAGCTCCTACAATGAGCAGTTCTTC